This TCR beta chain was recorded in a study of blood T cells in healthy people across ages. It was with a sample-barcoded 5' primer and a J-beta primer mix that a second PCR of about 7 to 12 cycles was run. The yield of each sample was at least 3 million CDR3-containing paired-end reads. MiXCR, applied by TCRdb to the 5' RACE reads, yields one record per CDR3 protein. The sample holds fewer than 700,000 distinct CDR3 sequences, 45% to 55% seen once. Study-level points and caveats: PBMC samples, being unsorted, prevented any conclusive comparison of naive and antigen-experienced cells.

Those donating, healthy Caucasian individuals from Russia, were aged roughly 6 to 90. Donors each provided 9.5 to 10 milliliters of peripheral blood. Points on this clonotype: Its antigen remains unidentified. An end of the junction does not agree with germline; a read error may underlie this.

This TCR was sampled from a man older than 75 in good health. The sequencing input was blood.

CDR3 bases: TGTGCCAGCAGCTTGTTGGGGCCTGGGGCCAACGTCCAGACTTTC. Its protein product is CASSLLGPGANVQTF. The chain couples TRBV5-5 to TRBJ2-6; a weak D match, TRBD1 (5 bases). CDR1 and CDR2 (germline): SGHKS, YYEKEE (reference sequence). This CDR3 contains 15 residues.